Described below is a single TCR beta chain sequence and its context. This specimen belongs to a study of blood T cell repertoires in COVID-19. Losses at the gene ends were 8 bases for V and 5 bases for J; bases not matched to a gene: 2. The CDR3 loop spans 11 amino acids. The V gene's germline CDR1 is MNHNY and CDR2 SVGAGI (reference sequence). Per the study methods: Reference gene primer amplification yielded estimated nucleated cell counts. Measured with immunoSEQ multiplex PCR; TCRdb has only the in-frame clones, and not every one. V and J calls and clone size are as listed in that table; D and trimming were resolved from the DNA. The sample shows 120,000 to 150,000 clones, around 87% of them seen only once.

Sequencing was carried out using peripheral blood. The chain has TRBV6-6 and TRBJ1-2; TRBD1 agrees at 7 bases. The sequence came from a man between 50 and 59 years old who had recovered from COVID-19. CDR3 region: CASGTDYGYTF. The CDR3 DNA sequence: TGTGCCAGCGGGACAGATTATGGCTACACCTTC.